These T cell receptor beta chains were read from a single sample in a study of blood T cell repertoires in COVID-19. Repertoires were generated with immunoSEQ multiplex PCR, while TCRdb's copy carries only in-frame clones and drops some. The table records a few hundred thousand clones, 75% to 90% of them present only once. Sequencing input: PBMCs or T cells enriched from blood (not recorded which). Receptors originate from a man younger than 30 who had recovered from COVID-19. The CDR3 runs from the conserved cysteine through the conserved F or W. The D gene is left open where the match is weak. The size of a clone is reported for some rows only, either as once, few or many, or as a class for expanded clones.

CDR3nt | CDR3aa | v_gene | abundance | j_gene | d_gene
TGTGCCAGCAGTCTCCCGAGAGAGAACACCGGGGAGCTGTTTTTT | CASSLPRENTGELFF | TRBV6-5 | . | TRBJ2-2 | .
TGTGCCAGCAGCTTGGCAAGGTCAGGGACAACAAATTCACCCCTCCACTTT | CASSLARSGTTNSPLHF | TRBV5-4 | . | TRBJ1-6 | .
TGTGCCAGCTCACCAGTGGGACAGCCGTCCTACGAGCAGTACTTC | CASSPVGQPSYEQYF | TRBV18 | . | TRBJ2-7 | TRBD1
TGTGCCAGCAGCTTTCGGAGCCTTGAGGATACGCAGTATTTT | CASSFRSLEDTQYF | TRBV7-9 | once | TRBJ2-3 | .
TGCGCCAGCAGCCAAGTTCGAGCGGGTAACACAGATACGCAGTATTTT | CASSQVRAGNTDTQYF | TRBV4-1 | . | TRBJ2-3 | .
TGTGCCAGCAGCTTAGTACGGGAGAGGAACGAGCAGTACTTC | CASSLVRERNEQYF | TRBV11-2 | . | TRBJ2-7 | .
TGTGCCAGCAGTTACTCGAAACTCCTAGCGGGAGTATCCTACAATGAGCAGTTCTTC | CASSYSKLLAGVSYNEQFF | TRBV6-2/TRBV6-3 | few | TRBJ2-1 | TRBD2
TGCGCCAGCAGCCAAGATGGGTCAGGGGGCTTCCACACCGGGGAGCTGTTTTTT | CASSQDGSGGFHTGELFF | TRBV4-1 | . | TRBJ2-2 | TRBD1
TGTGCCAGCAGCTTAACGGGGACAGATACGCAGTATTTT | CASSLTGTDTQYF | TRBV7-2 | . | TRBJ2-3 | .
TGTGCCTGGAGTTTTTTGCGGGAGCAGTTCTTC | CAWSFLREQFF | TRBV30 | . | TRBJ2-1 | .
TGTGCTAGTGGCCTGGTTGCGGGACGAGGAGGGCAGCCCCAGCATTTT | CASGLVAGRGGQPQHF | TRBV12-5 | . | TRBJ1-5 | .
TGCGCCAGCAGCTCGACAGCCGACGAGCAGTACTTC | CASSSTADEQYF | TRBV5-1 | . | TRBJ2-7 | .
TGTGCCAGCAGGGATAGCGGGTCAGGAGATACGCAGTATTTT | CASRDSGSGDTQYF | TRBV6-5 | . | TRBJ2-3 | TRBD2
TGCGCCAGCAGTGAGGCGGGTCGAGCAAATGAGCAGTTCTTC | CASSEAGRANEQFF | TRBV10-1 | . | TRBJ2-1 | .
TGTGCCAGCAGTCCCGGGACAGGGGGCCTTTCGGGTGAAAAACTGTTTTTT | CASSPGTGGLSGEKLFF | TRBV28 | . | TRBJ1-4 | TRBD1
TGTGCCAGCAGCCTGGGACAGGGGGCATACGAGCAGTACTTC | CASSLGQGAYEQYF | TRBV3-1/TRBV3-2 | . | TRBJ2-7 | TRBD1
TGTGCCAGCAGTCTGACAGGGGAGCAGTTCTTC | CASSLTGEQFF | TRBV5-4 | . | TRBJ2-1 | TRBD1
TGTGCCAGCCGGCCCACGATGGGACACCATACGCAGTATTTT | CASRPTMGHHTQYF | TRBV25-1 | . | TRBJ2-3 | .
TGTGCCAGTAGTCTCCGGGTACCTCGAGAGACCCAGTACTTC | CASSLRVPRETQYF | TRBV19 | . | TRBJ2-5 | .
TGTGCCAGCAGTCGGGAGGTGTCTGGCTACACCTTC | CASSREVSGYTF | TRBV12-3/TRBV12-4 | . | TRBJ1-2 | .
TGTGCCAGCAGAAAATCAATCTCTGGGGCCAACGTCCTGACTTTC | CASRKSISGANVLTF | TRBV2 | . | TRBJ2-6 | .
TGTGCCAGCAGTTACCCTTCCGCGGGACTAGCGTTCTACGAGCAGTACTTC | CASSYPSAGLAFYEQYF | TRBV6-2/TRBV6-3 | . | TRBJ2-7 | TRBD2
TGTGCCTGGAGTGCTGACTGGGGAGCAGCTGGAAACACCATATATTTT | CAWSADWGAAGNTIYF | TRBV30 | . | TRBJ1-3 | .
TGTGCCAGCAGCTTGCTTCCAGATACGCAGTATTTT | CASSLLPDTQYF | TRBV5-6 | . | TRBJ2-3 | .
TGTGCCAGCAACGGGAGCCCAATCTACGAGCAGTACTTC | CASNGSPIYEQYF | TRBV28 | . | TRBJ2-7 | .
TGTGCCTGGAGTGCCCGATTGGACAGGGGGCGTCAGCCCCAGCATTTT | CAWSARLDRGRQPQHF | TRBV30 | once | TRBJ1-5 | TRBD1
TGTGCCAGCAGTTACTCAAGCGGAGCCCGGTGGGATACGCAGTATTTT | CASSYSSGARWDTQYF | TRBV6-5 | . | TRBJ2-3 | .
TGTGCCAGCAGCGTAGCGCCGGGGACAGGGAATTCACCCCTCCACTTT | CASSVAPGTGNSPLHF | TRBV9 | . | TRBJ1-6 | TRBD1
TGTGCCAGCAGTGAATGGAGACAGGCACGGGTTAATGAAAAACTGTTTTTT | CASSEWRQARVNEKLFF | TRBV2 | . | TRBJ1-4 | .
TGCGCCAGCAATGGGGAGGAGGGGAGCGGGAGCACAGATACGCAGTATTTT | CASNGEEGSGSTDTQYF | TRBV2 | . | TRBJ2-3 | .
TGCGCCAGCAGCCAAGAATCGGTGATAGCGGGGGGTAATGAGCAGTTCTTC | CASSQESVIAGGNEQFF | TRBV4-1 | . | TRBJ2-1 | TRBD2
TGCGCCAGCAGCTTGGAGAGTGGACAGGGTTACGTACGGGAAAAACTGTTTTTT | CASSLESGQGYVREKLFF | TRBV5-1 | . | TRBJ1-4 | TRBD1
TGTGCCAGCTCACCGGCCCGAGCGGGGGTTGGCACTGAAGCTTTCTTT | CASSPARAGVGTEAFF | TRBV18 | once | TRBJ1-1 | .